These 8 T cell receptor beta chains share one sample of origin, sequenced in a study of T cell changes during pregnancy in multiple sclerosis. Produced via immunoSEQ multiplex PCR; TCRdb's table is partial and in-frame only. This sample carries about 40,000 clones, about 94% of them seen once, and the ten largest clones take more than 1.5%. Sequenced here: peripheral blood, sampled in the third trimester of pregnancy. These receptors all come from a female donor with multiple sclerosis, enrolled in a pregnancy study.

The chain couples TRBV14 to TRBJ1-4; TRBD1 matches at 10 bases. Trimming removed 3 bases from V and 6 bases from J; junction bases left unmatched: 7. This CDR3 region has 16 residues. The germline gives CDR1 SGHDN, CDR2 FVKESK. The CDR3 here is CASSHLTGTGDEKLFF. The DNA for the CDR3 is TGTGCCAGCAGCCACCTAACCGGGACAGGGGATGAAAAACTGTTTTTT.

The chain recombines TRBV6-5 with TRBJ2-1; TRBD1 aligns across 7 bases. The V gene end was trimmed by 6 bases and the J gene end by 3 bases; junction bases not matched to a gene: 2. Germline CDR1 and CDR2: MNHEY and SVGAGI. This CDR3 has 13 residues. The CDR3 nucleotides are TGTGCCAGCAGAAGGGACAGCTACAATGAGCAGTTCTTC. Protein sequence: CASRRDSYNEQFF.

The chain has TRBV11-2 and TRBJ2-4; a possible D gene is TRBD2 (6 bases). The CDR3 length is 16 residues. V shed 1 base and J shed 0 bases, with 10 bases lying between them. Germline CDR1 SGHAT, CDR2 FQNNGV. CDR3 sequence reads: CASSLVLGLAKNIQYF. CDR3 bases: TGTGCCAGCAGCTTAGTTTTGGGACTAGCCAAAAACATTCAGTACTTC.

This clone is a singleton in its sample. CDR3 amino acids: CASREGTGNSPLHF. Written as DNA, the CDR3 is TGTGCCAGCAGGGAGGGGACAGGGAATTCACCCCTCCACTTT. This chain uses TRBV28 with TRBJ1-6, with 9 bases lining up with TRBD1. The CDR3 sequence is 14 residues long. The V segment lost 6 bases and the J segment 7 bases; nucleotides outside the gene matches: 4. In germline, CDR1 is MDHEN, CDR2 SYDVKM.

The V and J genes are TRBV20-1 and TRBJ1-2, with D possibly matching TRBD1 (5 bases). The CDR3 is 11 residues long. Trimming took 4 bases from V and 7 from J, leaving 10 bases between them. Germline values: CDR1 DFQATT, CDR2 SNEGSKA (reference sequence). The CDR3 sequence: CSATGSPGYTF. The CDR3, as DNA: TGCAGTGCTACAGGGTCCCCTGGCTACACCTTC.

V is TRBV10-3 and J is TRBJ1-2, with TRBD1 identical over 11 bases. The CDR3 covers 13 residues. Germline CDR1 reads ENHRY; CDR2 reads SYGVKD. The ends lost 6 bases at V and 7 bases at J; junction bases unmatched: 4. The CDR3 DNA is TGTGCCATCAGCGGACAGGGGGCGGGTGGCTACACCTTC. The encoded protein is CAISGQGAGGYTF.

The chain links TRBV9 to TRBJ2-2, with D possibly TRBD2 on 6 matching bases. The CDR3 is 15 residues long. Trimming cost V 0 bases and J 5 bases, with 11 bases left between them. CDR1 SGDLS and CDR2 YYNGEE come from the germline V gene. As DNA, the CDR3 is TGTGCCAGCAGCGTAGACGGGAGTTTTACCGGGGAGCTGTTTTTT. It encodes CASSVDGSFTGELFF.

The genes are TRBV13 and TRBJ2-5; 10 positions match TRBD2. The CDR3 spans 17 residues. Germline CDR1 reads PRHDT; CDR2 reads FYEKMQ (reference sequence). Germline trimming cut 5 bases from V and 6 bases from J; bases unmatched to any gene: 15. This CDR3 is CASSEFKVAGGLKTQYF. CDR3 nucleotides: TGTGCCAGCAGCGAGTTTAAGGTAGCGGGAGGACTGAAGACCCAGTACTTC. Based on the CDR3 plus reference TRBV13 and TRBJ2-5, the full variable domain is AAGVIQSPRHLIKEKRETATLKCYPIPRHDTVYWYQQGPGQDPQFLISFYEKMQSDKGSIPDRFSAQQFSDYHSELNMSSLELGDSALYFCASSEFKVAGGLKTQYFGPGTRLLVL.